The sequence of this T cell receptor beta chain was determined in a study of control samples from healthy donors and cancer patients. V was clipped by 3 bases and J by 2 bases; unmatched bases: 4. The germline V gene encodes CDR1 ENHRY and CDR2 SYGVKD. The CDR3 consists of 15 residues. Sequencing was performed with immunoSEQ multiplex PCR; in TCRdb, only in-frame clones are kept and a portion is missing. Of 75,000 to 95,000 clones in the sample, roughly nine tenths were seen once. The specimen sequenced was blood. The receptor's source is a woman aged 18-29 years in good health. The chain employs TRBV10-3 and TRBJ2-3; 8 bases line up with TRBD2. The chain's CDR3 is CAISESGGTTDTQYF. CDR3 in DNA: TGTGCCATCAGTGAAAGCGGGGGCACCACAGATACGCAGTATTTT.